Sequencing of this TCR beta chain was carried out in a study of cytomegalovirus exposure and HLA in healthy donors. The wider study: Of the donors genotyped, about 390 in all, 65% to 90% fell in the Caucasian-associated ancestry cluster.

Findings of the study overall: Productive status was seen about 90% or about 30% of the time for most TCR beta V segments in an earlier analysis. TCR beta V- and J-gene trimming, according to a later analysis, was linked to a missense DCLRE1C variant.

At the time of sampling, donors were nominally healthy, though unrecorded immune exposures were likely. V was pared by 5 bases and J by 4 bases, with 15 bases between. The CDR3 length is 14 residues. Germline V gene lookup returns CDR1 MNHEY and CDR2 SMNVEV (reference sequence). This PCR relied on a set of 60 Vbeta primers and 13 Jbeta primers. Assay used: immunoSEQ multiplex PCR; TCRdb lists only in-frame clones, some missing. The sample lists some 75,000 clones; 78% were seen once. In the case of this clone: Antigen unknown.

This sequence joins TRBV27 and TRBJ2-7; weak D call: TRBD1 (6 bases). This TCR was sampled from a man aged 18 to 35 in good health and CMV-seropositive. Sequencing was performed on PBMCs. This CDR3 reads CASSPGTQGYEQYF. The CDR3 nucleotides are TGTGCCAGCAGTCCCGGGACCCAGGGGTACGAGCAGTACTTC.